Listed here are 20 T cell receptor beta chains from one sample, sequenced in a study of CD8 T cells in Susac syndrome. An amount of RNA that ranged from roughly 0.5 to 1 ug was reverse transcribed with random hexamers. A single record per CDR3 protein comes from TCRdb applying MiXCR to the immunoSEQ multiplex PCR reads. The table lists roughly 150,000 distinct CDR3 sequences, approximately 92% of them singletons. Source material: CD4+ T cells from PBMCs. These receptors came from a human donor in good health.

The chain carries TRBV12-3 or TRBV12-4 and TRBJ1-1; D remains ambiguous. The ends were cut back, 3 bases at V and 4 bases at J, with 12 bases in the middle. The CDR3 extends over 14 amino acids. The CDR3 reads CASSLSTTGTEAFF. CDR3 in DNA: TGTGCCAGCAGTTTGTCGACAACGGGCACTGAAGCTTTCTTT.

This clonotype has only a few counts. The rearrangement uses TRBV12-3 or TRBV12-4 and TRBJ2-6; 7 positions match TRBD1. V dropped 6 bases and J dropped 2; count of bases not matched to a gene: 1. This CDR3 has 14 residues. CDR3 DNA sequence: TGTGCCAGCAGGCAGGGGGCTGGGGCCAACGTCCTGACTTTC. This encodes CASRQGAGANVLTF.

This sequence joins TRBV3-1 and TRBJ2-1; the match to TRBD2 covers 7 bases. V shed 4 bases, J shed 4 bases, and the junction held 13 bases outside the gene matches. This CDR3 contains 17 residues. The germline V gene has CDR1 LGHDT and CDR2 YNNKEL (reference sequence). CDR3 coding DNA: TGTGCCAGCAGCCCCATAGGCCGGACTAGAACTTACAATGAGCAGTTCTTC. Translating gives CASSPIGRTRTYNEQFF.

V is TRBV30 and J is TRBJ2-2; D may match TRBD1 or TRBD2 (5 bases each). Trimming took off 0 bases at V and 6 bases at J, with 8 bases between the two ends. CDR1 and CDR2 (germline): GTSNPN, SVGIG (reference sequence). The CDR3 consists of 13 residues. CDR3 loop: CAWSVRDAGELFF. In DNA, the CDR3 is TGTGCCTGGAGTGTCAGGGACGCCGGGGAGCTGTTTTTT.

The rearrangement links TRBV5-4 to TRBJ1-2; a weak D match, TRBD1 (5 bases). CDR1 and CDR2 from the germline V gene are SGHNT and YYREEE (reference sequence). The CDR3 length is 12 residues. V dropped 5 bases and J dropped 8 bases, with 13 bases sitting between them. Written as DNA, the CDR3 is TGTGCCAGCAGAAGGGACTCCGCAGGCTACACCTTC. It specifies CASRRDSAGYTF.

The chain combines TRBV5-1 with TRBJ2-2, with D perhaps matching TRBD1 (5 bases). The CDR3 consists of 16 residues. Germline V lookup: CDR1 SGHRS, CDR2 YFSETQ. V dropped 0 bases and J dropped 6 bases, with 15 bases sitting between them. The CDR3 is CASSLARQGLAGELFF. The DNA of the CDR3 is TGCGCCAGCAGCTTGGCCCGGCAGGGATTGGCCGGGGAGCTGTTTTTT.

The chain carries TRBV6-5 and TRBJ1-1, with a tentative D call TRBD1 (6 bases). The CDR3 consists of 15 residues. Germline loops: CDR1 MNHEY, CDR2 SVGAGI. Trimming shortened V by 7 bases and J by 1 base, and 16 bases separated the two germline ends. CDR3 in amino acids: CASTNTGIANTEAFF. The CDR3 DNA is TGTGCCAGCACCAACACAGGGATAGCGAACACTGAAGCTTTCTTT.

CDR3 residues: CASSLLPSGLMSTDTQYF. CDR3 in DNA: TGTGCCAGCAGCTTGCTTCCTAGCGGGCTTATGAGCACAGATACGCAGTATTTT. The chain couples TRBV5-4 to TRBJ2-3; 8 nucleotides agree with TRBD2. The CDR3 covers 18 residues. Unmatched junction bases numbered 10, after V lost 1 base and J lost 0 bases. Germline CDR1 SGHNT, CDR2 YYREEE (reference sequence).

The chain recombines TRBV4-1 with TRBJ1-5; TRBD1 matches at 7 bases. Per germline, CDR1 MGHRA and CDR2 YSYEKL. With 3 bases clipped from V and 0 bases from J, the junction kept 5 bases outside the gene matches. The CDR3 runs 16 residues. CDR3 sequence (DNA): TGCGCCAGCAGCCACGGACAGGTTTTTAGCAATCAGCCCCAGCATTTT. Translation: CASSHGQVFSNQPQHF.

This chain joins TRBV20-1 and TRBJ1-4; D uncertain. The germline V gene encodes CDR1 DFQATT and CDR2 SNEGSKA (reference sequence). This CDR3 is built from 12 residues. The germline V and J ends were trimmed by 4 bases and 5 bases, with 8 bases remaining between them. Here the CDR3 reads CSAKEVNEKLFF. DNA for the CDR3: TGCAGTGCTAAGGAGGTGAATGAAAAACTGTTTTTT.

The rearrangement uses TRBV6-1 and TRBJ1-3; D is undetermined. CDR1 is MNHNS and CDR2 is SASEGT in the germline V gene. This CDR3 region has 13 residues. Trimming pared 5 bases from V and 0 bases from J, leaving 5 bases between. CDR3 amino acids: CASSPSSGNTIYF. The CDR3 DNA follows: TGTGCCAGCAGTCCAAGCTCTGGAAACACCATATATTTT.

The rearrangement uses TRBV6-2 or TRBV6-3 and TRBJ2-5; 8 bases agree with TRBD1. J lost 0 bases, V lost 6 bases, and 3 bases had no gene match. CDR3 size: 14 residues. Germline V gene lookup returns CDR1 MNHEY and CDR2 SVGEGT. The CDR3 sequence: CASRYRGYQETQYF. The CDR3 DNA is TGTGCCAGCAGATACAGGGGGTACCAAGAGACCCAGTACTTC.

CDR3 sequence (DNA): TGTGCCAGCAGCTTCCTCCCAAGCGGGGGGTATGAGCAGTTCTTC. Amino acid sequence: CASSFLPSGGYEQFF. The chain recombines TRBV7-3 with TRBJ2-1; 9 bases line up with TRBD2. The J segment lost 8 bases and the V segment lost 3 bases, leaving 8 bases of the junction unmatched. Germline lookup yields CDR1 SGHTA and CDR2 FQGTGA. The CDR3 is 15 residues long. Looking up the rest from reference TRBV7-3 and TRBJ2-1 gives the full variable domain: GAGVSQTPSNKVTEKGKYVELRCDPISGHTALYWYRQSLGQGPEFLIYFQGTGAADDSGLPNDRFFAVRPEGSVSTLKIQRTERGDSAVYLCASSFLPSGGYEQFFGPGTRLTVL.

The CDR3 nucleotides read TGTGCCAGCGGCCGGACAGGGGAGTATTCCGAGCAGTACTTC. It encodes CASGRTGEYSEQYF. V is TRBV6-1 and J is TRBJ2-7; 9 bases map to TRBD1. The V segment lost 8 bases and the J segment 6 bases; nucleotides outside the gene matches: 11. This CDR3 comprises 14 residues. Looked up from germline, CDR1 is MNHNS and CDR2 is SASEGT.

The chain couples TRBV2 to TRBJ1-1, with D possibly TRBD1 on 6 matching bases. The V gene's germline CDR1 is SNHLY and CDR2 FYNNEI. Trimming took off 0 bases at V and 4 bases at J, with 12 bases between the two ends. The CDR3 consists of 15 residues. The CDR3 DNA follows: TGTGCCAGCAGTGAAGCGAGAGGGGGAATCACTGAAGCTTTCTTT. Translation: CASSEARGGITEAFF.

V is TRBV29-1 and J is TRBJ1-1; 10 bases are shared with TRBD1. This CDR3 region has 11 residues. From germline, CDR1 is SQVTM and CDR2 ANQGSEA. The CDR3 coding sequence is TGCGGGACAGGGGAGTACACTGAAGCTTTCTTT. Its translation is CGTGEYTEAFF.

V gene TRBV19 combines with J gene TRBJ1-5, with D maybe TRBD1 (6 bases). The CDR3 loop spans 16 amino acids. CDR1 LNHDA and CDR2 SQIVND come from the germline V gene (reference sequence). Trimming left V 11 bases short and J 0 bases short, with 20 bases between. CDR3 in amino acids: CASPAGHRGSNQPQHF. The CDR3 DNA reads as TGTGCCTCCCCTGCGGGACACCGGGGTAGCAATCAGCCCCAGCATTTT.

This chain links TRBV5-1 with TRBJ2-6; D gene ambiguous. From germline, CDR1 is SGHRS and CDR2 YFSETQ. V gave up 0 bases and J gave up 2 bases, with 6 bases separating them. The CDR3 covers 15 residues. CDR3 sequence: CASSLVEAGANVLTF. The CDR3 DNA reads TGCGCCAGCAGCTTGGTTGAGGCTGGGGCCAACGTCCTGACTTTC.

The chain recombines TRBV29-1 with TRBJ1-1; the D gene is possibly TRBD1 (6 bases). This CDR3 has 13 amino acids. Germline values: CDR1 SQVTM, CDR2 ANQGSEA. Trimming removed 7 bases from V and 6 bases from J, with 18 bases in between. The CDR3 DNA follows: TGCAGCGGTCAGTCAGGGGTTGGGGCTGAAGCTTTCTTT. Encoded protein: CSGQSGVGAEAFF.

In DNA, the CDR3 is TGCGCCAGCAGCTGGGGACAGGGGACTGAAGCTTTCTTT. The encoded protein is CASSWGQGTEAFF. This chain joins TRBV5-1 and TRBJ1-1; 10 bases fit TRBD1. Losses at the gene ends were 3 bases for V and 5 bases for J; bases not matched to a gene: 1. CDR1 and CDR2 (germline): SGHRS, YFSETQ. The CDR3 consists of 13 residues.